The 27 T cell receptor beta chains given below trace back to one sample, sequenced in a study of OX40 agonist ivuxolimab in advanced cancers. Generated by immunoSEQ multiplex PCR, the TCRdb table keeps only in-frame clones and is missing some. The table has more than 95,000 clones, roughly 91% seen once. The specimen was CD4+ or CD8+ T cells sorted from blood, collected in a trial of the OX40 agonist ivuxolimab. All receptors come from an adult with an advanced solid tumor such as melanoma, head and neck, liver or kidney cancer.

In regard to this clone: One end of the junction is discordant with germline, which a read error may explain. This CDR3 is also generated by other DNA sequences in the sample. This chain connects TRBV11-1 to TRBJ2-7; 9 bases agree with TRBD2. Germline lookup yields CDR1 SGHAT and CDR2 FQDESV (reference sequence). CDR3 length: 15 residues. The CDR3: CASSLTSGLSYEQYF. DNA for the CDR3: TGTGCCAGCAGCTTGACTAGCGGCCTCTCCTACGAGCAGTATTTC.

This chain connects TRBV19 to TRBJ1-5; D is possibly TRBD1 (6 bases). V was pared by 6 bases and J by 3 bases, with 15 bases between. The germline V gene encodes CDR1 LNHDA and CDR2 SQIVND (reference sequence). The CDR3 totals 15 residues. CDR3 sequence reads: CASRQGEASNQPQHF. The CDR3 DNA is TGTGCCAGTAGACAGGGAGAGGCGTCCAATCAGCCCCAGCATTTT.

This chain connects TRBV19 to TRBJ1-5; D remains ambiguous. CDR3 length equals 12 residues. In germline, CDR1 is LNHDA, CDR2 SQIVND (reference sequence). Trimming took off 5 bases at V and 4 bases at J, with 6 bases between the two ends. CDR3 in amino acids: CASSSVNQPQHF. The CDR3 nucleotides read TGTGCCAGTAGTTCAGTGAATCAGCCCCAGCATTTT.

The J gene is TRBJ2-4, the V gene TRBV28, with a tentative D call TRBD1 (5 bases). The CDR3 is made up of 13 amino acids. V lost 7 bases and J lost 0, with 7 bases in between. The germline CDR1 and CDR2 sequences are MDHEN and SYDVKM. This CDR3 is CASIDRAKNIQYF. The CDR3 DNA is TGTGCCAGCATTGACAGAGCCAAAAACATTCAGTACTTC.

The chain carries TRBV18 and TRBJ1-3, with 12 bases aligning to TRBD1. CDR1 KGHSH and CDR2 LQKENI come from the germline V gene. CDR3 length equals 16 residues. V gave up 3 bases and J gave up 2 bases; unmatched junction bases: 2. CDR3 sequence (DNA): TGTGCCAGCTCACCTGGGACAGGGGGCACTGGAAACACCATATATTTT. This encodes CASSPGTGGTGNTIYF.

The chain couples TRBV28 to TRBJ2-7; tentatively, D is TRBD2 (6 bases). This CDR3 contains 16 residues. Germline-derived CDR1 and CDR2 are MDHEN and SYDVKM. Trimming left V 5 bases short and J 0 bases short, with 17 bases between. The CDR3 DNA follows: TGTGCCAGCAGTCAGACTAGTGGCCCCTTCTCCTACGAGCAGTACTTC. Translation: CASSQTSGPFSYEQYF.

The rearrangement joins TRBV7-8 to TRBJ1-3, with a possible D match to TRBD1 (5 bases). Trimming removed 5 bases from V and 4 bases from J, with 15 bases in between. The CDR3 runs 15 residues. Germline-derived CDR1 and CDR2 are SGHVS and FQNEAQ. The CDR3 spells CASSQSAGTGNTIYF. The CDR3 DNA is TGTGCCAGCAGCCAAAGCGCGGGGACGGGAAACACCATATATTTT.

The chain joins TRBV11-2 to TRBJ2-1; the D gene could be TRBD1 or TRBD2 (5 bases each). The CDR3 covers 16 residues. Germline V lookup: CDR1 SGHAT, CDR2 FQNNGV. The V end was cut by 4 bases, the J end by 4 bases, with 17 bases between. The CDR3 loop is CASSSELGRKYNEQFF. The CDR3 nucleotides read TGTGCCAGCAGCTCGGAACTGGGACGGAAATACAATGAGCAGTTCTTC.

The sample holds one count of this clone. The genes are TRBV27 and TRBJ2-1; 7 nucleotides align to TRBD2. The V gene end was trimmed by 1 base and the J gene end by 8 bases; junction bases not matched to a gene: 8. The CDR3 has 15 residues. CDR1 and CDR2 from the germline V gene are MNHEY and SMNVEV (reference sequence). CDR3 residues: CASSLWGEGFDEQFF. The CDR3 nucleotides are TGTGCCAGCAGTTTATGGGGGGAGGGATTCGATGAGCAGTTCTTC.

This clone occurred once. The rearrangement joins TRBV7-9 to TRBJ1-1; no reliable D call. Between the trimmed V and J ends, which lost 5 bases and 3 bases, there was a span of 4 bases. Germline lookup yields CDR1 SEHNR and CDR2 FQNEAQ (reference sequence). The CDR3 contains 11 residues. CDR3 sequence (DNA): TGTGCCAGCAGCCCTTACACTGAAGCTTTCTTT. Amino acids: CASSPYTEAFF.

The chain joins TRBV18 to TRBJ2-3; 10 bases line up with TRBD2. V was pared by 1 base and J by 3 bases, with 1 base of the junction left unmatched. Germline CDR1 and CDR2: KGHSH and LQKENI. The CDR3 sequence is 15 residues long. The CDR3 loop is CASSPQLAGTDTQYF. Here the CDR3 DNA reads TGTGCCAGCTCACCACAACTAGCGGGAACAGATACGCAGTATTTT.

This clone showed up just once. As DNA, the CDR3 is TGTGCCAGCAGCTTAGCCGGACAGGGGGCCGGAGGGAAACTGTTTTTT. It yields the protein CASSLAGQGAGGKLFF. J is TRBJ1-4 and V is TRBV7-6; 11 bases line up with TRBD1. The germline V gene encodes CDR1 SGHVS and CDR2 FNYEAQ. The CDR3 spans 16 residues. J was trimmed by 11 bases and V by 0 bases; bases with no gene match: 8.

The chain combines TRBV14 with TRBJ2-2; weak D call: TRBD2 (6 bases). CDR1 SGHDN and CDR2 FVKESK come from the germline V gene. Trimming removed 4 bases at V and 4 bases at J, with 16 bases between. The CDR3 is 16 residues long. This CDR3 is CASSRWRGSLTGELFF. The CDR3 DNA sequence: TGTGCCAGCAGCCGTTGGAGGGGCTCCCTCACCGGGGAGCTGTTTTTT.

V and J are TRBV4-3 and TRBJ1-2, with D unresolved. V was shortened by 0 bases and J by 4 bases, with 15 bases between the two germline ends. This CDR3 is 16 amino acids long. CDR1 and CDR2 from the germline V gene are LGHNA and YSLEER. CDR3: CASSQDAAGASYGYTF. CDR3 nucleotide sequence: TGCGCCAGCAGCCAAGATGCCGCCGGCGCTAGCTATGGCTACACCTTC.

The CDR3 is CASSPVTLLSLGRLTF. CDR3 bases: TGTGCCAGCAGCCCTGTGACTCTCCTCTCTCTCGGGAGGCTGACTTTC. The V call is TRBV7-2, the J call TRBJ2-6; 7 bases line up with TRBD2. The CDR3 has 16 amino acids. The V and J ends lost 5 bases and 16 bases, in that order; junction bases with no gene match: 20. The germline V gene has CDR1 SGHTA and CDR2 FQGNSA.

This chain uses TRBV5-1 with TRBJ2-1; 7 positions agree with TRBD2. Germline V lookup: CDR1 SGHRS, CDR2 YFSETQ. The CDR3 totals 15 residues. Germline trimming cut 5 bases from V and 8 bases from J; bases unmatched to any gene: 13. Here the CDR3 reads CASSGGWEGRYEQFF. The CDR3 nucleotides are TGCGCCAGCAGTGGTGGGTGGGAGGGCCGTTATGAGCAGTTCTTC. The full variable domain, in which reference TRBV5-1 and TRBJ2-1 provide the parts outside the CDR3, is KAGVTQTPRYLIKTRGQQVTLSCSPISGHRSVSWYQQTPGQGLQFLFEYFSETQRNKGNFPGRFSGRQFSNSRSEMNVSTLELGDSALYLCASSGGWEGRYEQFFGPGTRLTVL.

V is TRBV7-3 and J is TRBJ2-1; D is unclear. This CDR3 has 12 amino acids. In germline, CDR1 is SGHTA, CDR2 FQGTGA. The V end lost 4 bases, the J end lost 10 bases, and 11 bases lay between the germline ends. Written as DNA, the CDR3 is TGTGCCAGCAGCTCAGAGGTGGGCGAGCAGTTCTTC. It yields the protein CASSSEVGEQFF.

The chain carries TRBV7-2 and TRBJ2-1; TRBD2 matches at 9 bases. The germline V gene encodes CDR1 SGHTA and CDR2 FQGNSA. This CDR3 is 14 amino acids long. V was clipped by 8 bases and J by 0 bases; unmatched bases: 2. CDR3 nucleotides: TGTGCCAGCGGGACTAGCAGCTCCTACAATGAGCAGTTCTTC. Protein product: CASGTSSSYNEQFF.

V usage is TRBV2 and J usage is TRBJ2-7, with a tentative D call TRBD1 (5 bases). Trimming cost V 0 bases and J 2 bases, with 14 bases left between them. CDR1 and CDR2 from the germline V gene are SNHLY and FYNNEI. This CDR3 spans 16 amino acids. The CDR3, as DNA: TGTGCCAGCAGTGAAGCTGGGCCAGGGCCCCCCTACGAGCAGTACTTC. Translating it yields CASSEAGPGPPYEQYF.

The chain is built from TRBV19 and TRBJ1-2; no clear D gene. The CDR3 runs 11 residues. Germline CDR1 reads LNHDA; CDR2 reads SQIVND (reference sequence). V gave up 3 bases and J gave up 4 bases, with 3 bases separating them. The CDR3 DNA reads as TGTGCCAGTAGTATCGGCTATGGCTACACCTTC. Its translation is CASSIGYGYTF.

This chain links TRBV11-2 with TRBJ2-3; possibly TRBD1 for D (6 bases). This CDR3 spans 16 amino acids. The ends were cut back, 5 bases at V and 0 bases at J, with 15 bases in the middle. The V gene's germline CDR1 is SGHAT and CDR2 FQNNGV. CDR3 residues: CASSREGQTSTDTQYF. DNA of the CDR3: TGTGCCAGCAGCCGCGAAGGACAGACTAGCACAGATACGCAGTATTTT.

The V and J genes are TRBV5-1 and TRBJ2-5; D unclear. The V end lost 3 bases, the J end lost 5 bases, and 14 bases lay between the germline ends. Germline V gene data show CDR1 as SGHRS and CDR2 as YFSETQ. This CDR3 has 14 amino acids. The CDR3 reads CASSSIDGEETQYF. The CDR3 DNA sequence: TGCGCCAGCAGCTCGATTGACGGTGAGGAGACCCAGTACTTC.

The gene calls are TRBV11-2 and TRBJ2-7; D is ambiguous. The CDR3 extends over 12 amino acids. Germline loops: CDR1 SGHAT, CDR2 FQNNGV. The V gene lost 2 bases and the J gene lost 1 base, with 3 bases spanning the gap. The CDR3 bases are TGTGCCAGCAGCTTACTGTCCTACGAGCAGTACTTC. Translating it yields CASSLLSYEQYF.

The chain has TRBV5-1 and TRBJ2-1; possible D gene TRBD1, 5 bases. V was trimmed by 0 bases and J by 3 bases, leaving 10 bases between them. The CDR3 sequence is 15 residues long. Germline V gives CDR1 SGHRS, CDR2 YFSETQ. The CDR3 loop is CASSLGQSNYNEQFF. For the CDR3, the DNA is TGCGCCAGCAGCTTGGGACAGAGCAACTACAATGAGCAGTTCTTC.

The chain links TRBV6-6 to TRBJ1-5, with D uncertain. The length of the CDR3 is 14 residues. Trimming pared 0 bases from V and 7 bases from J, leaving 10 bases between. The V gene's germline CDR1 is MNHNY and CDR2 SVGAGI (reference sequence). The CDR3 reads CASSYSSRVQPQHF. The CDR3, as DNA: TGTGCCAGCAGTTACTCGAGCAGAGTACAGCCCCAGCATTTT.

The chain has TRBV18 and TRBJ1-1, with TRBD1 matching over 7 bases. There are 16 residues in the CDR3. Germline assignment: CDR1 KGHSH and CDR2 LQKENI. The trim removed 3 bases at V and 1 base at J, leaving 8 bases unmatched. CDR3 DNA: TGTGCCAGCTCACCCCGAGCGGGACAGCGGAACACTGAAGCTTTCTTT. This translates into CASSPRAGQRNTEAFF.

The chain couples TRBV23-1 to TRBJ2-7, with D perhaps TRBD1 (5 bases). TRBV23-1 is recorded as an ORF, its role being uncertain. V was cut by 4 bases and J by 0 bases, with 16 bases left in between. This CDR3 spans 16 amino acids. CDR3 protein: CASSPPSRASSYEQYF. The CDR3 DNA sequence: TGCGCCAGCAGTCCTCCCTCCAGGGCGAGCTCCTACGAGCAGTACTTC.